This record covers a single T cell receptor beta chain. CDR1 KGHSH and CDR2 LQKENI come from the germline V gene. V was clipped by 3 bases and J by 11 bases, with 22 bases between them. This CDR3 comprises 15 residues. This record belongs to a study of blood T cell repertoires in COVID-19. Overall study: Italy, Spain and the United States were the sources of the convalescent and acute COVID-19 samples. T cells, B-cell-depleted T cells, or PBMCs provided the cDNA or gDNA that served as material.

Authors' methods: Amplification from reference gene primers served as the basis for estimated nucleated cell counts. The table came from immunoSEQ multiplex PCR; TCRdb's copy has only in-frame clones and leaves some out. The V and J calls and clone size are taken from that table; D and trimming were inferred from the DNA. The sample holds some 400,000 clones, approximately 77% seen once. Sequences were obtained from peripheral blood. This clonotype was sampled from a human donor with acute or convalescent COVID-19. The donor label of this sample is uncertain. The V call is TRBV18, the J call TRBJ1-1; a possible D gene is TRBD1 (6 bases). CDR3 in DNA: TGTGCCAGCTCACCGAGGGGGGGCGCGGTGTTCGACGCTTTCTTT. Translation gives CASSPRGGAVFDAFF.